This entry is about one TCR beta chain. The data were obtained in a study of cytomegalovirus exposure and HLA in healthy donors. J gave up 10 bases and V 4 bases, and 5 bases lay outside the gene matches. The CDR3 runs to 12 residues. CDR1 is SGHKS and CDR2 is YYEKEE in the germline V gene (reference sequence). The donors gave bone marrow, and they were healthy. Use of 60 Vbeta and 13 Jbeta primers characterized the PCR. Method: immunoSEQ multiplex PCR; TCRdb's copy keeps in-frame clones and lacks some. The table shows about 130,000 clones, with approximately 80% occurring only once. The rearrangement links TRBV5-5 to TRBJ2-1; 7 bases fit TRBD2. The sequencing input was PBMCs. This sequence originates from a male donor in good health and CMV-seropositive. The chain's CDR3 is CASSPLGLEQFF. In DNA form, the CDR3 reads TGTGCCAGCAGCCCTCTGGGACTAGAGCAGTTCTTC.